A selection of T cell receptor beta chains follows, all from one sample in a study of T cells in Graves' hyperthyroidism and ophthalmopathy. From the multiplex PCR reads, TCRdb called clonotypes with MiXCR, one entry per CDR3 protein. Here the sample spans approximately 300,000 distinct CDR3 sequences, approximately 18% being singletons. Sequenced input: blood. Every receptor here comes from a man aged 45-65 years with Graves' ophthalmopathy. CDR3s include the opening cysteine and the closing phenylalanine or tryptophan. A D gene is named only where the DNA matches it firmly. Clone size is not always given. Where it is, it says once, few, many or a class for expanded clones.

V gene: TRBV7-2
clone size: many
D gene: NA
J gene: TRBJ1-2
CDR3 protein: CASSLETGSPIGGYTF
CDR3 DNA: TGTGCCAGCAGCTTAGAAACAGGATCTCCGATCGGAGGCTACACCTTC

V gene: TRBV2
clone size: many
D gene: NA
J gene: TRBJ2-4
CDR3 protein: CASSGVGAKNIQYF
CDR3 DNA: TGTGCCAGCAGCGGGGTGGGGGCCAAAAACATTCAGTACTTC

V gene: TRBV6-1
clone size: many
D gene: TRBD2
J gene: TRBJ2-3
CDR3 protein: CASTLPTSGRGTDTQYF
CDR3 DNA: TGTGCCAGCACCCTACCGACTAGCGGGAGGGGCACAGATACGCAGTATTTT

V gene: TRBV7-6
clone size: many
D gene: NA
J gene: TRBJ2-1
CDR3 protein: CASSKRGYNEQFF
CDR3 DNA: TGTGCCAGCAGCAAGAGGGGGTACAATGAGCAGTTCTTC

V gene: TRBV20-1
clone size: many
D gene: TRBD2
J gene: TRBJ2-5
CDR3 protein: CSAREGAGVGETQYF
CDR3 DNA: TGCAGTGCTAGAGAAGGGGCGGGAGTAGGAGAGACCCAGTACTTC

V gene: TRBV28
clone size: many
D gene: TRBD1
J gene: TRBJ1-2
CDR3 protein: CASSLLDRGPYGYTF
CDR3 DNA: TGTGCCAGCAGTTTATTGGACAGGGGGCCCTATGGCTACACCTTC

V gene: TRBV24-1
clone size: NA
D gene: NA
J gene: TRBJ2-3
CDR3 protein: CATSQGGSTDTQYF
CDR3 DNA: TGTGCCACCAGTCAAGGCGGGAGCACAGATACGCAGTATTTT

V gene: TRBV11-1
clone size: many
D gene: NA
J gene: TRBJ2-2
CDR3 protein: CASSLTRTGELFF
CDR3 DNA: TGTGCCAGCAGCTTAACTAGGACCGGGGAGCTGTTTTTT

V gene: TRBV7-9
clone size: few
D gene: TRBD2
J gene: TRBJ2-3
CDR3 protein: CASSPSSGSVDTQYF
CDR3 DNA: TGTGCCAGCAGCCCGTCTAGCGGGAGTGTAGATACGCAGTATTTT

V gene: TRBV20-1
clone size: few
D gene: TRBD1
J gene: TRBJ2-2
CDR3 protein: CSASSGGAGTGELFF
CDR3 DNA: TGCAGTGCTAGCTCAGGGGGCGCGGGGACCGGGGAGCTGTTTTTT

V gene: TRBV2
clone size: many
D gene: TRBD1
J gene: TRBJ1-3
CDR3 protein: CASSVTGAAGNTIYF
CDR3 DNA: TGTGCCAGCAGTGTAACAGGGGCAGCTGGAAACACCATATATTTT

V gene: TRBV5-1
clone size: NA
D gene: NA
J gene: TRBJ1-5
CDR3 protein: CASSFQGSPNQPQHF
CDR3 DNA: TGCGCCAGCAGCTTCCAAGGCAGCCCCAATCAGCCCCAGCATTTT

V gene: TRBV7-9
clone size: few
D gene: TRBD1
J gene: TRBJ1-1
CDR3 protein: CASSPTGTGVSSTEAFF
CDR3 DNA: TGTGCCAGCAGCCCGACCGGGACAGGGGTTTCGAGCACTGAAGCTTTCTTT

V gene: TRBV11-2
clone size: many
D gene: TRBD1
J gene: TRBJ2-1
CDR3 protein: CASSLVRGSEQFF
CDR3 DNA: TGTGCCAGCAGCTTAGTCAGGGGGAGTGAGCAGTTCTTC

V gene: TRBV29-1
clone size: once
D gene: NA
J gene: TRBJ1-2
CDR3 protein: CSLWEGENYGYTF
CDR3 DNA: TGCAGCCTTTGGGAGGGAGAGAACTATGGCTACACCTTC

V gene: TRBV29-1
clone size: NA
D gene: TRBD2
J gene: TRBJ2-7
CDR3 protein: CSVAGLAGVMYEQYF
CDR3 DNA: TGCAGCGTGGCCGGACTAGCGGGAGTAATGTACGAGCAGTACTTC

V gene: TRBV3-1
clone size: many
D gene: NA
J gene: TRBJ1-2
CDR3 protein: CASSRQVWGSSQGYTF
CDR3 DNA: TGTGCCAGCAGCCGGCAAGTCTGGGGCAGCTCCCAGGGCTACACCTTC